This T cell receptor (beta chain) was sequenced during a study of T cell changes during pregnancy in multiple sclerosis. Assay used: immunoSEQ multiplex PCR; TCRdb lists only in-frame clones, some missing. The table has approximately 24,000 clones, more than 80% seen once. The CDR3 totals 17 residues. The V and J ends lost 0 bases and 6 bases respectively, with 18 bases between them. Germline-derived CDR1 and CDR2 are PRHDT and FYEKMQ (reference sequence). This receptor was identified in a female donor in good health, enrolled as a control in a pregnancy study. The chain joins TRBV13 to TRBJ1-5; possibly TRBD1 for D (5 bases). The sample was CD8+ T cells from peripheral blood mononuclear cells, taken in the first trimester of pregnancy. The DNA of the CDR3 is TGTGCCAGCAGCTTAGGCCCGGGACTAACAAGCGGTCAGCCCCAGCATTTT. Translating gives CASSLGPGLTSGQPQHF. The full variable domain, completed using reference TRBV13 and TRBJ1-5, is AAGVIQSPRHLIKEKRETATLKCYPIPRHDTVYWYQQGPGQDPQFLISFYEKMQSDKGSIPDRFSAQQFSDYHSELNMSSLELGDSALYFCASSLGPGLTSGQPQHFGDGTRLSIL.